Described below is a single TCR beta chain sequence and its context. Its matching antigen is unknown. Reanalyzing the 5' RACE reads, TCRdb keeps one entry per CDR3 protein, without DNA. The sample shows roughly 280,000 distinct CDR3 sequences, and about 0.4% sits with its ten largest clones. This sample was included in a study of T cells expressing NK-cell markers. This CDR3 is built from 18 residues. Germline loops: CDR1 LGHNA, CDR2 YNFKEQ. General study points: The dominant NKG2C+ clonotypes represented about 1.0-7.5% of CD8+ T cells in six donors.

The chain is built from TRBV4-2 and TRBJ2-1; the D call from TCRdb, TRBD1, cannot be confirmed without DNA. This clonotype was obtained from a man between 18 and 35 years old in good health. Sequencing was done on a sample of blood T cells: a sorted CD56 or NKG2C T cell subset, CD4+ or CD8+ T cells, or bulk PBMC T cells (not recorded which). The CDR3 reads CASSQDRQAGGQGNEQFF.